These T cell receptor beta chains were read from a single sample in a study of blood T cell repertoires in COVID-19. The data were produced by immunoSEQ multiplex PCR, yet TCRdb's version contains in-frame clones alone and is incomplete. Seen here are fewer than 60,000 clones, over 85% observed once, and the top ten hold about 1%. The sample consisted of peripheral blood. These receptors originate from a man aged 55 to 69 with COVID-19, enrolled during active disease. The CDR3 runs from the conserved cysteine through the conserved F or W. The size entry is marked missing in some rows and otherwise reads once, few, many or a size class.

v_call | clone_size | cdr3_aa
TRBV10-3 | . | CAISERDRVGYNEQFF
TRBV5-1 | few | CASSYISGGAANEQFF
TRBV6-6 | . | CASSYSGTSPTDTQYF
TRBV18 | . | CASSPSGTERNTIYF
TRBV7-2 | . | CASSPLGRGKGSNQPQHF
TRBV7-2 | . | CASSLARSEQYF
TRBV9 | . | CASSPFGTSGLTDTQYF
TRBV5-6 | once | CASSLDRSNYGYTF
TRBV7-3 | . | CASSAGPGTGDDEQFF
TRBV14 | once | CASSQVTGGGEQFF
TRBV30 | . | CAWSVGRTSPRGQETQYF
TRBV7-9 | . | CASSLLASTGELFF
TRBV25-1 | . | CASFGRANEQFF
TRBV5-5 | . | CASSPLPTSGPQETQYF
TRBV5-1 | . | CASSLGGTDYNEQFF
TRBV15 | once | CATRENRGSYNEQFF
TRBV23-1 | . | CASSRGQRSNQPQHF
TRBV18 | . | CASSRADSNNQPQHF
TRBV11-2 | . | CASSLRQAYNEQFF
TRBV2 | once | CASTSRETQYF
TRBV7-3 | . | CASSLLAGSTGELFF
TRBV18 | . | CASSPEGGGYTF
TRBV2 | . | CASSAGQDYGYTF
TRBV7-9 | . | CASSLAGTSGRANKQYF
TRBV4-1 | . | CASSQDEQGSLIQYF
TRBV2 | . | CASSKGLEGSEQFF
TRBV2 | . | CANSQGYTGELFF
TRBV10-3 | . | CATGGTGKSYEQYF
TRBV12-3/TRBV12-4 | . | CASRGQPQETQYF